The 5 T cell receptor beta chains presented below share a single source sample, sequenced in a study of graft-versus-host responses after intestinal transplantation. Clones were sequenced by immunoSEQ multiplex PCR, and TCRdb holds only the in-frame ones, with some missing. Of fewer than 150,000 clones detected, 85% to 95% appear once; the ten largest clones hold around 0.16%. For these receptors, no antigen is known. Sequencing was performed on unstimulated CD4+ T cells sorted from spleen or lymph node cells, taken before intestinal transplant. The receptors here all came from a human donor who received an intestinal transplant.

The CDR3 nucleotides are TGCGCCAGCAGCGCGACGTTCGGACAGGGTCGCACAGATACGCAGTATTTT. This gives the protein CASSATFGQGRTDTQYF. The chain carries TRBV5-1 and TRBJ2-3, with 8 bases fitting TRBD1. The CDR3 length is 17 residues. V shed 4 bases, J shed 1 base, and the junction held 11 bases outside the gene matches. Germline V gene lookup returns CDR1 SGHRS and CDR2 YFSETQ.

The CDR3, as DNA: TGTGCCAGCAGTATCGGGACTAGCGGGGCTTACGAGCAGTACTTC. Translated, it gives CASSIGTSGAYEQYF. The chain combines TRBV6-1 with TRBJ2-7; TRBD2 agrees at 13 bases. V was clipped by 5 bases and J by 4 bases; unmatched bases: 5. From germline, CDR1 is MNHNS and CDR2 SASEGT. The CDR3 totals 15 residues.

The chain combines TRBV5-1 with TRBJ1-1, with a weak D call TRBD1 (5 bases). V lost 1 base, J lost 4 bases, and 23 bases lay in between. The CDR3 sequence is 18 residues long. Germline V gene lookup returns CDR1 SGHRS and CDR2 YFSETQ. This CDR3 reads CASSLIKGTNQLGTEAFF. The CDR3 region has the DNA TGCGCCAGCAGCTTGATTAAGGGGACTAACCAGTTAGGCACTGAAGCTTTCTTT.

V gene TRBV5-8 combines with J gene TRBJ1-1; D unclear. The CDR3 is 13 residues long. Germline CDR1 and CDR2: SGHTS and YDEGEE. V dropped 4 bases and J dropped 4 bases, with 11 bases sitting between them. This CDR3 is CASSSSRRTEAFF. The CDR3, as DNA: TGTGCCAGCAGCAGCTCGAGACGCACTGAAGCTTTCTTT. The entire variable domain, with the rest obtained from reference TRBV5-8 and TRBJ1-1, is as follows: EAGVTQSPTHLIKTRGQQATLRCSPISGHTSVYWYQQALGLGLQFLLWYDEGEERNRGNFPPRFSGRQFPNYSSELNVNALELEDSALYLCASSSSRRTEAFFGQGTRLTVV.

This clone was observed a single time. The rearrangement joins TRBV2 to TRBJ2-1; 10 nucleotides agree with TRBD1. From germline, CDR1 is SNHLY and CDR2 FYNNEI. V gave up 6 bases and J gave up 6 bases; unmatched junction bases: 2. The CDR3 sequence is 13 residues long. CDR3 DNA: TGTGCCAGCAGCCGGGACAGGGGCAATGAGCAGTTCTTC. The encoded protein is CASSRDRGNEQFF. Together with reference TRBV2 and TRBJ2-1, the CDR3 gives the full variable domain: EPEVTQTPSHQVTQMGQEVILRCVPISNHLYFYWYRQILGQKVEFLVSFYNNEISEKSEIFDDQFSVERPDGSNFTLKIRSTKLEDSAMYFCASSRDRGNEQFFGPGTRLTVL.